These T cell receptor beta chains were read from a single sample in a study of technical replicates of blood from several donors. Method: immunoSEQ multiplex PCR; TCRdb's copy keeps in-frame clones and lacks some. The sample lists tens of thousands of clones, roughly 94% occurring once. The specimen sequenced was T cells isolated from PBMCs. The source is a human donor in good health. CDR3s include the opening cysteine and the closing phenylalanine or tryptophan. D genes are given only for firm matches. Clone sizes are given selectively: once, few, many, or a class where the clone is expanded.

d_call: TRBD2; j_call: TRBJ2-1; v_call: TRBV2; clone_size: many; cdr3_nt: TGTGCCAGCAGTGAGGGGACTAGATTGTACTACAATGAGCAGTTCTTC; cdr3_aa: CASSEGTRLYYNEQFF
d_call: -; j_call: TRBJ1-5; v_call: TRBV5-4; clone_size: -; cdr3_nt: TGTGCCAGCAGCTTGGGGTCCCCCAGGGCCTATAGCAATCAGCCCCAGCATTTT; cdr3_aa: CASSLGSPRAYSNQPQHF
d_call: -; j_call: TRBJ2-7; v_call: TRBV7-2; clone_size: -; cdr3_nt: TGTGCCAGCAGCCTAGCGACGCAGGGTTACGAGCAGTACTTC; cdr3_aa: CASSLATQGYEQYF
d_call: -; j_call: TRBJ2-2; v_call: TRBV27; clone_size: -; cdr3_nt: TGTGCCAGCAGTTTGGGTCGGGAGAAAACCGGGGAGCTGTTTTTT; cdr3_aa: CASSLGREKTGELFF
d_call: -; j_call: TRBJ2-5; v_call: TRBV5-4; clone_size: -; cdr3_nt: TGTGCCAGCAGCTTGGCCTTGGGGGGTGTAGGGGAGACCCAGTACTTC; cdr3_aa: CASSLALGGVGETQYF
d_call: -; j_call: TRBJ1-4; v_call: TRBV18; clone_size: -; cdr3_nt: TGTGCCAGCTCATCAGAAACGCGGGAGGCTAATGAAAAACTGTTTTTT; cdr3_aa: CASSSETREANEKLFF
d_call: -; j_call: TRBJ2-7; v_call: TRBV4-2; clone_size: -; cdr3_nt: TGTGCCAGCAGCCAAGACAGGCGGGTCTCCTACGAGCAGTACTTC; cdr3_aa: CASSQDRRVSYEQYF
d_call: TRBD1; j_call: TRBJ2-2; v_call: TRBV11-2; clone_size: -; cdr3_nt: TGTGCCAGCACCCACCCCAGGGGGCTCACCGGGGAGCTGTTTTTT; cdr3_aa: CASTHPRGLTGELFF
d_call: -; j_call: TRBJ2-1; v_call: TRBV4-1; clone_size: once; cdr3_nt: TGCGCCAGCAGCCAAGAAGTCAGCGACCAATACAATGAGCAGTTCTTC; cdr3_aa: CASSQEVSDQYNEQFF
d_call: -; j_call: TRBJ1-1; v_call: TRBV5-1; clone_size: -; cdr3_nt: TGCGCCAGCAGCCTCGGGGGGGGCACTGAAGCTTTCTTT; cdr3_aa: CASSLGGGTEAFF
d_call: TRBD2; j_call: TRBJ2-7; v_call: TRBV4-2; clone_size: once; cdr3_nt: TGTGCCAGCAGCGAGACTAGCGGGAACTCCTACGAGCAGTACTTC; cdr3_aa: CASSETSGNSYEQYF
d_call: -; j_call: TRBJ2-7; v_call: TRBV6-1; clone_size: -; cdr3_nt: TGTGCCAGCACGGACAGTATCTACGAGCAGTACTTC; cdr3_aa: CASTDSIYEQYF
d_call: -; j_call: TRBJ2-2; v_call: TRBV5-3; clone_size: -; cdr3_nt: TGTGCCAGTTCACAGGGTCGACCCGGGGAGCTGTTTTTT; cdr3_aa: CASSQGRPGELFF
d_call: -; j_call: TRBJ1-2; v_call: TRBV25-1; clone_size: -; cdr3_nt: TGTGCCAGCAGTGATGGGGGAGGTGGCACCTTC; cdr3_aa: CASSDGGGGTF
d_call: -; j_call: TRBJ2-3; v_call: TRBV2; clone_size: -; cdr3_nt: TGTGCCACCACGGGATTGGGGGATACGCAGTATTTT; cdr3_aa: CATTGLGDTQYF
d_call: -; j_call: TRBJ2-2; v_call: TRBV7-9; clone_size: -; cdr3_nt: TGTGCCACCCTTGGTGGTAGGGGATTGGCCGGGGAGCTGTTTTTT; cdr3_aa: CATLGGRGLAGELFF
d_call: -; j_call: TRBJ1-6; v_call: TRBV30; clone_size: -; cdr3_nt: TGTGCCTGGAGTTTAGGGGATACCAGTAATTCACCCCTCCACTTT; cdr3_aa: CAWSLGDTSNSPLHF
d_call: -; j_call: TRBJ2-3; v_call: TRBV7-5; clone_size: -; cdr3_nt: TGTGTCAGAAGCTTAGTTTGGGCTAGCGGGAGGAATTTGAGCACAGATACGCAGTATTTT; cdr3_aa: CVRSLVWASGRNLSTDTQYF
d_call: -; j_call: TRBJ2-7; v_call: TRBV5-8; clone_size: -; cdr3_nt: TGTGCCAGCAGCTTAGGACAGTCCTACGAGCAGTACTTC; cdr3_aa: CASSLGQSYEQYF
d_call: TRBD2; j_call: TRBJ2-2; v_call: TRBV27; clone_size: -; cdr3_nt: TGTGCCAGCAGTTTTCTTGCGGGAGGGCCTAGCACCGGGGAGCTGTTTTTT; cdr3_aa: CASSFLAGGPSTGELFF
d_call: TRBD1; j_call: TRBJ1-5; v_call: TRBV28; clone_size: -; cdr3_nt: TGTGCCAGCAGTTTAATTTTCGGGACAGGCAATCAGCCCCAGCATTTT; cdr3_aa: CASSLIFGTGNQPQHF
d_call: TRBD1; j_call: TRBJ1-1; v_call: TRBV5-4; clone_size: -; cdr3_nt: TGTGCCAGCAGCACTGGACAGGGGAACACTGAAGCTTTCTTT; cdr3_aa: CASSTGQGNTEAFF
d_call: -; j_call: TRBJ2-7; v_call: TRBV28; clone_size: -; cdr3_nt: TGTGCCAGCAGGCGCCTTCAGGCCAGCTCCTACGAGCAGTACTTC; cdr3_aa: CASRRLQASSYEQYF
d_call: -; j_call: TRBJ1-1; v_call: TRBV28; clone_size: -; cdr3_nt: TGTGCCAGCAGTTTAACCAGGGAAGGGACTGAAGCTTTCTTT; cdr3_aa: CASSLTREGTEAFF
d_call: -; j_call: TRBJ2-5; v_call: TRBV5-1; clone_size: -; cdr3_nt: TGCGCCAGCAGCCCGTCGGGTTCCATAGAGACCCAGTACTTC; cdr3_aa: CASSPSGSIETQYF
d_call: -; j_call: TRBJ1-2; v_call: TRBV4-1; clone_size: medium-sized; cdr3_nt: TGCGCCAGCAGCCAAGATCGTGACTATGGCTACACCTTC; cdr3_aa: CASSQDRDYGYTF
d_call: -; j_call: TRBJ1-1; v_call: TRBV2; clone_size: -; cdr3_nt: TGTGCCAGCAGCGAGGCCGTGGCGGGGGGTAACACTGAAGCTTTCTTT; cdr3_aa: CASSEAVAGGNTEAFF
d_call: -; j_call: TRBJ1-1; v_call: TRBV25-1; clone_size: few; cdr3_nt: TGTGCCAGCAGTCAGGTGAAGGACACTGAAGCTTTCTTT; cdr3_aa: CASSQVKDTEAFF
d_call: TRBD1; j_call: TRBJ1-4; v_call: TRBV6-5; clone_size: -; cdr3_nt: TGTGCCAGCAGTTACTCCGGGACAGGAAATGAAAAACTGTTTTTT; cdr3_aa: CASSYSGTGNEKLFF
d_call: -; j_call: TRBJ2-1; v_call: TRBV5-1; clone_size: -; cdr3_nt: TGCGCCAGCAGCTCCGCCGGGACTGTATACAATGAGCAGTTCTTC; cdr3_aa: CASSSAGTVYNEQFF
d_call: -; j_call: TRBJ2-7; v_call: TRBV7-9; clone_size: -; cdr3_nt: TGTGCACATAGCACTACGCCGTCTGAGCAGTACTTC; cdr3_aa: CAHSTTPSEQYF
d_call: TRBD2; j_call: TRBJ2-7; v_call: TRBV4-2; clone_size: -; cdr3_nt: TGTGCCAGCAGCCTTGAGGGACTAGCGGGAGGCTCCAAAGGGTACGAGCAGTACTTC; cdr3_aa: CASSLEGLAGGSKGYEQYF
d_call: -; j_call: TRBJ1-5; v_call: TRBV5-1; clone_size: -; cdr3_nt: TGCGCCAGCAGCTACAACAGGGATCAGCCCCAGCATTTT; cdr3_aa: CASSYNRDQPQHF
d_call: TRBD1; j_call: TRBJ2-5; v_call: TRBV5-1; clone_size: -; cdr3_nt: TGCGCCAGCAGCTCGGGGGGGACAGGGGTAAGAGAGACCCAGTACTTC; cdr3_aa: CASSSGGTGVRETQYF